Following are 20 T cell receptor beta chains from one sample sequenced in a study of T cell changes during pregnancy in multiple sclerosis. Using immunoSEQ multiplex PCR, the repertoire was profiled, and TCRdb retains in-frame clones only, with some absent. The sample gives around 43,000 clones, 93% of which show up once; roughly 3.8% is in the top ten. The source material was CD8+ T cells from peripheral blood mononuclear cells, sampled after pregnancy. All receptors derive from a female donor with multiple sclerosis, enrolled in a pregnancy study.

The chain joins TRBV15 to TRBJ2-3; 8 nucleotides line up with TRBD1. V was pared by 0 bases and J by 3 bases, with 5 bases of the junction left unmatched. Per germline, CDR1 LNHNV and CDR2 YYDKDF (reference sequence). CDR3 length: 16 residues. The CDR3 is CATSRDGQGATDTQYF. The CDR3, as DNA: TGTGCCACCAGCAGAGATGGGCAGGGGGCGACAGATACGCAGTATTTT.

J is TRBJ2-5 and V is TRBV23-1; 9 positions agree with TRBD2. TRBV23-1 is classed as an ORF, of uncertain function. J was trimmed by 3 bases and V by 3 bases; bases with no gene match: 5. The CDR3 length is 15 residues. In DNA, the CDR3 is TGCGCCAGCAGTCAGGGTTTAGCGGGAGAAGAGACCCAGTACTTC. Its translation is CASSQGLAGEETQYF.

The chain recombines TRBV4-1 with TRBJ2-7; TRBD1 matches at 9 bases. Unmatched junction bases numbered 5, after V lost 3 bases and J lost 5 bases. The V gene's germline CDR1 is MGHRA and CDR2 YSYEKL. This CDR3 is built from 14 residues. In DNA form, the CDR3 reads TGCGCCAGCAGCCAGGGCGGGACAGGGAACGAGCAGTACTTC. Protein product: CASSQGGTGNEQYF.

The rearrangement uses TRBV15 and TRBJ1-3; no definite D call. Deletions cut 0 bases from V and 2 bases from J, with 8 bases between. Germline V gene sequence: CDR1 LNHNV, CDR2 YYDKDF (reference sequence). This CDR3 is built from 15 residues. CDR3 amino acids: CATSRDRDPGNTIYF. The DNA for the CDR3 is TGTGCCACCAGCAGAGATCGAGATCCTGGAAACACCATATATTTT. Full variable domain (missing parts from reference TRBV15 and TRBJ1-3): DAMVIQNPRYQVTQFGKPVTLSCSQTLNHNVMYWYQQKSSQAPKLLFHYYDKDFNNEADTPDNFQSRRPNTSFCFLDIRSPGLGDTAMYLCATSRDRDPGNTIYFGEGSWLTVV.

The genes are TRBV5-8 and TRBJ1-6; 9 bases match TRBD1. Germline trimming cut 5 bases from V and 7 bases from J; bases unmatched to any gene: 10. Germline loops: CDR1 SGHTS, CDR2 YDEGEE. The CDR3 runs 16 residues. This CDR3 is CASRDRGPFLNSPLHF. The CDR3 nucleotides read TGTGCCAGCAGGGACAGGGGTCCTTTCCTCAATTCACCCCTCCACTTT.

CDR3 coding DNA: TGTGCCAGCAGTACCGGGACTAGCGGGAGTGGATCCTACGAGCAGTACTTC. Amino acids: CASSTGTSGSGSYEQYF. The chain links TRBV7-9 to TRBJ2-7; 14 positions match TRBD2. The length of the CDR3 is 17 residues. Germline V gene lookup returns CDR1 SEHNR and CDR2 FQNEAQ (reference sequence). V dropped 6 bases and J dropped 1; count of bases not matched to a gene: 8.

The gene calls are TRBV27 and TRBJ2-5, with TRBD2 matching over 7 bases. J was trimmed by 3 bases and V by 3 bases; bases with no gene match: 7. The CDR3 length is 15 residues. Per the germline V gene, CDR1 is MNHEY and CDR2 is SMNVEV (reference sequence). The CDR3 protein is CASSFGGRAKETQYF. The CDR3 DNA is TGTGCCAGCAGTTTTGGCGGGAGAGCTAAAGAGACCCAGTACTTC.

This clone was recorded only once. This chain links TRBV6-6 with TRBJ1-2; no clear D. The CDR3 loop spans 12 amino acids. Trimming removed 4 bases from V and 3 bases from J, with 6 bases in between. Germline V gene lookup returns CDR1 MNHNY and CDR2 SVGAGI (reference sequence). This CDR3 reads CASSSLYYGYTF. The CDR3 nucleotides are TGTGCCAGCAGTTCTTTATACTATGGCTACACCTTC.

The chain has TRBV7-5 and TRBJ1-2; whether TRBD1, the table's D call, matches the DNA was not checked. TRBV7-5 is listed as a pseudogene. CDR3 length: 15 residues. DNA of the CDR3: TGTGTCAGAAGCTTATCCGACAGGCAACAATATGGCTACACCTTC. This codes for CVRSLSDRQQYGYTF.

The rearrangement joins TRBV19 to TRBJ2-1, with 11 nucleotides matching TRBD2. In germline, CDR1 is LNHDA, CDR2 SQIVND (reference sequence). This CDR3 is 15 amino acids long. The junction had 3 bases not matched to a gene; V was cut back by 4 bases and J by 4 bases. The CDR3 spells CASSTSGGRYNEQFF. The CDR3, as DNA: TGTGCCAGTAGTACTAGCGGGGGGCGGTACAATGAGCAGTTCTTC.

The rearrangement joins TRBV13 to TRBJ1-2, with a possible D match to TRBD1 (6 bases). The CDR3 covers 15 residues. CDR1 is PRHDT and CDR2 is FYEKMQ in the germline V gene (reference sequence). V lost 4 bases, J lost 6 bases, and 18 bases lay in between. The CDR3 sequence is CASSCGTRSTHGYTF. CDR3 in DNA: TGTGCCAGCAGCTGTGGGACACGCAGTACCCATGGCTACACCTTC.

The rearrangement uses TRBV7-3 and TRBJ2-1, with 11 bases lining up with TRBD2. The CDR3 has 16 residues. CDR1 SGHTA and CDR2 FQGTGA come from the germline V gene. Trimming at V came to 3 bases and at J to 5 bases, leaving 6 bases not matched to a gene. The DNA of the CDR3 is TGTGCCAGCAGCTTCGGACTAGCGGGCATTGACAATGAGCAGTTCTTC. Residues: CASSFGLAGIDNEQFF.

V usage is TRBV6-5 and J usage is TRBJ2-1; possibly TRBD1 for D (6 bases). The CDR3 runs 14 residues. Trimming pared 6 bases from V and 8 bases from J, leaving 17 bases between. Germline V gene data show CDR1 as MNHEY and CDR2 as SVGAGI. CDR3 nucleotides: TGTGCCAGCAGGTCCCGGGAAAAGGGGGATGAGCAGTTCTTC. Translating it yields CASRSREKGDEQFF.

The chain has TRBV7-2 and TRBJ1-2; D possibly corresponds to TRBD1 (5 bases). The ends were cut back, 5 bases at V and 3 bases at J, with 13 bases in the middle. The CDR3 consists of 14 residues. The germline gives CDR1 SGHTA, CDR2 FQGNSA. CDR3 sequence: CASSPKTVYYGYTF. CDR3 in DNA: TGTGCCAGCAGCCCCAAGACAGTTTACTATGGCTACACCTTC. The full variable domain, with the rest looked up from reference TRBV7-2 and TRBJ1-2, is GAGVSQSPSNKVTEKGKDVELRCDPISGHTALYWYRQSLGQGLEFLIYFQGNSAPDKSGLPSDRFSAERTGGSVSTLTIQRTQQEDSAVYLCASSPKTVYYGYTFGSGTRLTVV.

The V call is TRBV9, the J call TRBJ1-4; possibly TRBD1 for D (5 bases). CDR3 length: 15 amino acids. The V gene lost 0 bases and the J gene lost 3 bases, with 9 bases spanning the gap. CDR1 and CDR2 from the germline V gene are SGDLS and YYNGEE. The CDR3 here is CASSVEGAANEKLFF. For the CDR3, the DNA is TGTGCCAGCAGCGTAGAAGGGGCAGCTAATGAAAAACTGTTTTTT.

The rearrangement uses TRBV2 and TRBJ2-7; D uncertain. The CDR3 totals 12 residues. Germline lookup yields CDR1 SNHLY and CDR2 FYNNEI. The V end was cut by 3 bases, the J end by 4 bases, with 7 bases between. CDR3 in amino acids: CASSDKRYEQYF. In DNA, the CDR3 is TGTGCCAGCAGTGATAAGAGGTACGAGCAGTACTTC. The variable domain in full, completed from reference TRBV2 and TRBJ2-7, reads EPEVTQTPSHQVTQMGQEVILRCVPISNHLYFYWYRQILGQKVEFLVSFYNNEISEKSEIFDDQFSVERPDGSNFTLKIRSTKLEDSAMYFCASSDKRYEQYFGPGTRLTVT.

The chain carries TRBV5-4 and TRBJ2-2; TRBD1 is a possible D gene (6 bases). Germline CDR1 reads SGHNT; CDR2 reads YYREEE (reference sequence). The CDR3 covers 14 residues. Deletions cut 8 bases from V and 2 bases from J, with 13 bases between. The CDR3 protein is CASEPGTNTGELFF. The DNA for the CDR3 is TGTGCCAGTGAACCCGGGACAAACACCGGGGAGCTGTTTTTT.

The genes are TRBV19 and TRBJ2-1, with D hard to call. The CDR3 is made up of 16 amino acids. Germline CDR1 LNHDA, CDR2 SQIVND (reference sequence). V was trimmed by 3 bases and J by 0 bases, leaving 12 bases between them. The CDR3 loop reads CASSMVPRPSYNEQFF. CDR3 in DNA: TGTGCCAGTAGTATGGTTCCCAGGCCCTCCTACAATGAGCAGTTCTTC.

The chain is built from TRBV9 and TRBJ1-2, with no clear D. V lost 0 bases and J lost 6, with 9 bases in between. There are 13 residues in the CDR3. The germline V gene encodes CDR1 SGDLS and CDR2 YYNGEE. CDR3 residues: CASSVATRDGYTF. The CDR3 DNA reads as TGTGCCAGCAGCGTAGCTACGAGGGATGGCTACACCTTC.

This chain uses TRBV7-2 with TRBJ2-1; TRBD1 matches at 9 bases. The ends lost 5 bases at V and 3 bases at J; junction bases unmatched: 5. The germline V gene has CDR1 SGHTA and CDR2 FQGNSA. The CDR3 contains 15 residues. This CDR3 is CASSPTGGDYNEQFF. CDR3 coding DNA: TGTGCCAGCAGCCCGACAGGGGGTGACTACAATGAGCAGTTCTTC.